This T cell receptor (beta chain) was recorded in a study of cytotoxic CD8 clonotypes in ibrutinib-treated CLL. The overall study: Response specimens were obtained following a median treatment duration of about twelve months, with a range of 6 to 36.

In its sample, this clone was seen a few times. V was trimmed by 10 bases and J by 0 bases, leaving 9 bases between them. The germline gives CDR1 LNHDA, CDR2 SQIVND (reference sequence). This CDR3 has 12 amino acids. Profiling relied on immunoSEQ multiplex PCR, and the TCRdb table lists in-frame clones only, not all of them. Among 200,000 or so clones listed, roughly 77% were seen once. This chain uses TRBV19 with TRBJ1-1; weak D call: TRBD1 (5 bases). The sample was PBMCs, taken after 12 months of ibrutinib treatment. This receptor was obtained from a human donor with chronic lymphocytic leukemia. CDR3 protein: CATQGLNTEAFF. The CDR3 DNA reads TGTGCCACCCAGGGATTGAACACTGAAGCTTTCTTT.